This entry lists 7 T cell receptor beta chains sequenced from one sample in a study of molecular identifiers for immune sequencing clone quantification. A single record per CDR3 protein comes from TCRdb applying MiXCR to the PCR reads. The sample lists nearly 55,000 distinct CDR3 sequences, 35% to 40% occurring once. The sequenced sample consisted of naive CD8+ T cells from blood, with Jurkat cell RNA spiked in. Subset denoted: FACS-sorted CD8+CD4-CCR7+CD45RA+ naive T cells. These receptors were collected from a human donor in good health. Some libraries in this study had Jurkat cell RNA spiked in.

Concerning this clonotype: A much larger clone sits a single nucleotide away, making a read error possible. The J gene is TRBJ1-1, the V gene TRBV6-2 or TRBV6-3; D call uncertain. This CDR3 has 15 amino acids. The germline V gene encodes CDR1 MNHEY and CDR2 SVGEGT. V lost 2 bases, J lost 0 bases, and 10 bases lay in between. The CDR3 reads CASSYSDYLNTEAFF. The CDR3 nucleotides read TGTGCCAGCAGTTACAGTGATTATTTGAACACTGAAGCTTTCTTT.

The V and J genes are TRBV5-6 and TRBJ2-7; unclear D gene. The length of the CDR3 is 12 residues. CDR1 is SGHDT and CDR2 is YYEEEE in the germline V gene. V lost 6 bases and J lost 7, with 14 bases in between. The CDR3 bases are TGTGCCAGCACCCTTGGGGAAAGTGAGCAGTACTTC. This sequence encodes CASTLGESEQYF.

This clonotype turned up a few times. The chain combines TRBV9 with TRBJ2-2; weak D call: TRBD2 (6 bases). Trimming removed 3 bases from V and 3 bases from J, with 9 bases in between. The CDR3 consists of 14 residues. Germline CDR1 reads SGDLS; CDR2 reads YYNGEE. The CDR3 DNA reads TGTGCCAGCAGCGAGGGACTCTACACCGGGGAGCTGTTTTTT. Amino acid sequence: CASSEGLYTGELFF.

In its sample, this clonotype was seen many times. The chain joins TRBV28 to TRBJ2-1; the D gene could be TRBD1 or TRBD2 (5 bases each). Trimming left V 4 bases short and J 5 bases short, with 12 bases between. The CDR3 spans 14 residues. Looked up from germline, CDR1 is MDHEN and CDR2 is SYDVKM. CDR3 sequence: CASSSRDEDNEQFF. CDR3 sequence (DNA): TGTGCCAGCAGTTCCCGGGACGAGGACAATGAGCAGTTCTTC. The whole variable domain, filled in from reference TRBV28 and TRBJ2-1, reads DVKVTQSSRYLVKRTGEKVFLECVQDMDHENMFWYRQDPGLGLRLIYFSYDVKMKEKGDIPEGYSVSREKKERFSLILESASTNQTSMYLCASSSRDEDNEQFFGPGTRLTVL.

V is TRBV27 and J is TRBJ2-1; D unclear. This CDR3 is 13 amino acids long. Germline V CDR1 and CDR2: MNHEY, SMNVEV (reference sequence). Trimming shortened V by 2 bases and J by 5 bases, and 7 bases separated the two germline ends. CDR3 nucleotide sequence: TGTGCCAGCAGTTTAAGGCCCCACAATGAGCAGTTCTTC. This gives the protein CASSLRPHNEQFF.

The chain employs TRBV7-9 and TRBJ2-7; D gene unclear. Trimming stripped 5 bases from V and 4 bases from J, with 12 bases between. The CDR3 is 13 residues long. Per germline, CDR1 SEHNR and CDR2 FQNEAQ (reference sequence). CDR3: CASSPVASYEQYF. In nucleotides, the CDR3 is TGTGCCAGCAGCCCCGTGGCCTCTTACGAGCAGTACTTC.

With regard to this clonotype: This may come from a read error, since a much larger clone is one base off. CDR3 DNA: TGTGCCAGCTGCTTTGTTAGCGGCCCCTACAATGAGCAGTTCTTC. Its protein is CASCFVSGPYNEQFF. This sequence joins TRBV7-2 and TRBJ2-1; D might be TRBD2 (6 bases). The CDR3 extends over 15 amino acids. Germline V gene lookup returns CDR1 SGHTA and CDR2 FQGNSA. Filled out from reference TRBV7-2 and TRBJ2-1, the complete variable domain reads GAGVSQSPSNKVTEKGKDVELRCDPISGHTALYWYRQSLGQGLEFLIYFQGNSAPDKSGLPSDRFSAERTGGSVSTLTIQRTQQEDSAVYLCASCFVSGPYNEQFFGPGTRLTVL.